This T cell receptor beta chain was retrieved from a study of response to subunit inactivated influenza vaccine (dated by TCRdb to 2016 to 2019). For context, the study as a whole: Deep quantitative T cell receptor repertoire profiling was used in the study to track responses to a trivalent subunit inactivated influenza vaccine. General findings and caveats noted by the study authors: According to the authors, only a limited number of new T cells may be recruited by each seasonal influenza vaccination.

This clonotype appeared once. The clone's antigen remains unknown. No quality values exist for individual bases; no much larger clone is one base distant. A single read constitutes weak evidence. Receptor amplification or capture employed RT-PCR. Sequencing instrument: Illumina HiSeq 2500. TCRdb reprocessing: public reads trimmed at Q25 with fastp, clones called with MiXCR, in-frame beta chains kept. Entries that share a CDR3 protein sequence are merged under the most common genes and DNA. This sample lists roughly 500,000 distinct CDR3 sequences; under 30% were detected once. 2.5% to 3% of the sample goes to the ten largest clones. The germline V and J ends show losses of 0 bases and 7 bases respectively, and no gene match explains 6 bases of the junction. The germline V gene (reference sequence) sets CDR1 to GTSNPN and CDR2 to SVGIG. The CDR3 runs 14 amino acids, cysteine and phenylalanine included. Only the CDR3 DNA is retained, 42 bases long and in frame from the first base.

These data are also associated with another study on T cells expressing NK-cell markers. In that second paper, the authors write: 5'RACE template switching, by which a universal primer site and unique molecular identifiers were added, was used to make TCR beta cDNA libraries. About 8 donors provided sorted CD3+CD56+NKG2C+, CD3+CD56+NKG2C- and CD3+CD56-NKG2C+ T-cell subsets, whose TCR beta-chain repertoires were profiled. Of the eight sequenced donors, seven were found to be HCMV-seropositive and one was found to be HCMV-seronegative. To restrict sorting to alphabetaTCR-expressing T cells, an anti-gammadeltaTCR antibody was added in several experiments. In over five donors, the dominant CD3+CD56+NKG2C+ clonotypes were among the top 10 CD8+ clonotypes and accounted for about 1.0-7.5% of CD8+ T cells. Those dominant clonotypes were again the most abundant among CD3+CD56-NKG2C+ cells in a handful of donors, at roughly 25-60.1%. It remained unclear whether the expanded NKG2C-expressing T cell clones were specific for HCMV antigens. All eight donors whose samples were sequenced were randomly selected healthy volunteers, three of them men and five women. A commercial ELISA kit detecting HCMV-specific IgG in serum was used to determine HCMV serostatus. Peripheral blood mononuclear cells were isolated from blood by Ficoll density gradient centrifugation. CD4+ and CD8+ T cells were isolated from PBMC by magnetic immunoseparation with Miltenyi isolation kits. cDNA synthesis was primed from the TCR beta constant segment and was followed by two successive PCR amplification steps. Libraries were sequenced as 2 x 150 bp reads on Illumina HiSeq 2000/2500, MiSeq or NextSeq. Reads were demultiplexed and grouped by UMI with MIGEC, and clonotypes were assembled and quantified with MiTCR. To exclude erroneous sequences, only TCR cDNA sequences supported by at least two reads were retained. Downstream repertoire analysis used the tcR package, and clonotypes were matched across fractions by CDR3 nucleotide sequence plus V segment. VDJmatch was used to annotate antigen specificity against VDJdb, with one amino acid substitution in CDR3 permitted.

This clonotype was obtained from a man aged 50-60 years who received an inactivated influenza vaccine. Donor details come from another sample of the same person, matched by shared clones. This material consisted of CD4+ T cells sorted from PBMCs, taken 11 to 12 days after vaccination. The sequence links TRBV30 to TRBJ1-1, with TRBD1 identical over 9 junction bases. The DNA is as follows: TGTGCCTGGAGTGTACAGGGGGCTGCTGGTGAAGCTTTCTTT. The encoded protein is CAWSVQGAAGEAFF.